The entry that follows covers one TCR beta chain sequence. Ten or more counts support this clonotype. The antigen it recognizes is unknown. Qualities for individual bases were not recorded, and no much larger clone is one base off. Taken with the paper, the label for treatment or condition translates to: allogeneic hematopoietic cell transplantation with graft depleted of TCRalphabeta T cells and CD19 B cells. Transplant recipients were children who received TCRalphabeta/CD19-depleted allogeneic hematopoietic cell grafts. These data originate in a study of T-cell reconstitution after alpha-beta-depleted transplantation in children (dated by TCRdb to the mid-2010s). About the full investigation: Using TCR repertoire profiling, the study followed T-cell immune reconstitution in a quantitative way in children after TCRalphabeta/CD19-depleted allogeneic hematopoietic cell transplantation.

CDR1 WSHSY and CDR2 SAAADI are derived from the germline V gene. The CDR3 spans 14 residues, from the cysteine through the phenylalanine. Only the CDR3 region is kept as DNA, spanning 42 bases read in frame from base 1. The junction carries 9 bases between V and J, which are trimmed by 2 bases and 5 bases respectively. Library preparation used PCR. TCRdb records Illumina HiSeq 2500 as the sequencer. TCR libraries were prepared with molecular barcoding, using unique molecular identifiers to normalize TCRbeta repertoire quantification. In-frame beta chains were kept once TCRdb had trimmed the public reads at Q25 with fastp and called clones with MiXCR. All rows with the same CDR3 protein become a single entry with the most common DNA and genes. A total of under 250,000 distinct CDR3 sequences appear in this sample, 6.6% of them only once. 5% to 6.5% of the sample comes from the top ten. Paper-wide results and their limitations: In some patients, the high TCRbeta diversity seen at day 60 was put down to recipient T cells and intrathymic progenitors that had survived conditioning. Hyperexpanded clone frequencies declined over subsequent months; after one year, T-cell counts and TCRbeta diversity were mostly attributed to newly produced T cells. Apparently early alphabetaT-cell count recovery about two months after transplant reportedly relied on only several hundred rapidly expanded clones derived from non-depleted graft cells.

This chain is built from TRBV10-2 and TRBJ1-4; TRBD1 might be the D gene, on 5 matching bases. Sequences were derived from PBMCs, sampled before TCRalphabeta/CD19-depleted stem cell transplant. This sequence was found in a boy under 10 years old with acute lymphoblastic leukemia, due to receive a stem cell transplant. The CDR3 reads CASSEQGVNEKLFF. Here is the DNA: TGCGCCAGCAGTGAGCAGGGTGTGAATGAAAAACTGTTTTTT.